These 20 T cell receptor beta chains were all obtained from the same sample, sequenced in a study of beta chain features in type 1 diabetes. Investigators reverse transcribed all isolated RNA, so they sequenced expressed TCRB transcripts. Clones were sequenced by immunoSEQ multiplex PCR, and TCRdb holds only the in-frame ones, with some missing. Of roughly 130,000 clones listed, just over 9% are singletons. Input material: central memory CD4+ T cells from blood. Source of these receptors: a man younger than 35 in good health.

This clone was observed at least ten times. This sample also contains other DNA sequences that code for the same CDR3. V usage is TRBV4-3 and J usage is TRBJ2-3, with 7 bases lining up with TRBD1. The germline V gene encodes CDR1 LGHNA and CDR2 YSLEER. Germline trimming cut 4 bases from V and 4 bases from J; bases unmatched to any gene: 2. The CDR3 is 13 amino acids. CDR3 residues: CASSLRGSDTQYF. Written as DNA, the CDR3 is TGCGCCAGCAGCCTCAGGGGGTCAGATACGCAGTATTTT.

This clone was found many times. The J gene is TRBJ1-1, the V gene TRBV30, with no clear D. The CDR3 length is 13 residues. V lost 0 bases and J 6 bases, leaving 11 bases between the germline ends. Germline V CDR1 and CDR2: GTSNPN, SVGIG (reference sequence). CDR3 nucleotide sequence: TGTGCCTGGAGTGTAAGCCGGTCTGCTGAAGCTTTCTTT. It codes for CAWSVSRSAEAFF.

In DNA form, the CDR3 reads TGTGCCAGCAGCTTAGGGACAGGGAACACTGAAGCTTTCTTT. Amino acids: CASSLGTGNTEAFF. The chain is built from TRBV11-2 and TRBJ1-1; 7 nucleotides match TRBD1. V shed 1 base, J shed 1 base, and the junction held 0 bases outside the gene matches. This CDR3 is built from 14 residues. Germline V gene lookup returns CDR1 SGHAT and CDR2 FQNNGV.

This clone was counted between two and nine times. Germline is not matched at one junction end, which may reflect a read error. This chain joins TRBV10-3 and TRBJ2-2; weak D call: TRBD1 (6 bases). Looked up from germline, CDR1 is ENHRY and CDR2 is SYGVKD. CDR3 length: 16 amino acids. The CDR3 reads CAISEFTGTNTGELFF. The CDR3 DNA reads as TGTGCCATCAGCGAGTTTACCGGGACAAATACCGGGGAGCTGTTTTTT.

A few counts support this clone. V usage is TRBV2 and J usage is TRBJ2-5; TRBD1 agrees at 7 bases. Losses at the gene ends were 5 bases for V and 2 bases for J; bases not matched to a gene: 2. The CDR3 sequence is 13 residues long. Germline V gene sequence: CDR1 SNHLY, CDR2 FYNNEI. The CDR3 loop reads CASSQGQQETQYF. Here the CDR3 DNA reads TGTGCCAGCAGTCAGGGACAGCAAGAGACCCAGTACTTC.

The V gene is TRBV4-3, the J gene TRBJ2-6, with no clear D. The CDR3 length is 15 residues. Trimming cost V 3 bases and J 0 bases, with 6 bases left between them. Germline V gene data show CDR1 as LGHNA and CDR2 as YSLEER. CDR3 sequence reads: CASSHLISGANVLTF. In DNA form, the CDR3 reads TGCGCCAGCAGCCACCTTATCTCTGGGGCCAACGTCCTGACTTTC.

This clone was counted ten times or more. This chain uses TRBV4-1 with TRBJ2-3; unclear D gene. The germline gives CDR1 MGHRA, CDR2 YSYEKL. V was cut by 3 bases and J by 2 bases, with 6 bases left in between. This CDR3 contains 13 residues. This CDR3 is CASSHPNTDTQYF. CDR3 nucleotide sequence: TGCGCCAGCAGCCATCCAAACACAGATACGCAGTATTTT.

This chain uses TRBV5-4 with TRBJ2-7; TRBD2 aligns across 8 bases. V lost 3 bases, J lost 6 bases, and 14 bases stayed unmatched. The CDR3 is 16 residues long. Germline V gene data show CDR1 as SGHNT and CDR2 as YYREEE (reference sequence). As DNA, the CDR3 is TGTGCCAGCAGCTGGGGTGTTAGGACTAGCTATTCCGAGCAGTACTTC. It codes for CASSWGVRTSYSEQYF.

As DNA, the CDR3 is TGTGCCTGGAGTCGTCTCGGGACAGGTGGAAACACCATATATTTT. It specifies CAWSRLGTGGNTIYF. The chain employs TRBV30 and TRBJ1-3; 8 positions match TRBD1. The CDR3 has 15 residues. Trimming removed 2 bases from V and 3 bases from J; junction bases left unmatched: 6. Germline values: CDR1 GTSNPN, CDR2 SVGIG (reference sequence).

This clone was counted only a few times. Here the CDR3 DNA reads TGTGCCAGCAGCTTAGGTGGCGGGGGACAACCGGCAGATACGCAGTATTTT. The encoded protein is CASSLGGGGQPADTQYF. This sequence joins TRBV13 and TRBJ2-3, with a possible D match to TRBD2 (7 bases). The germline V and J ends were trimmed by 0 bases and 4 bases, with 17 bases remaining between them. The CDR3 sequence is 17 residues long. CDR1 is PRHDT and CDR2 is FYEKMQ in the germline V gene (reference sequence).

The J gene is TRBJ2-2, the V gene TRBV11-3; no reliable D call. V shed 6 bases and J shed 3 bases, with 5 bases lying between them. The V gene's germline CDR1 is SGHNT and CDR2 YENEEA. The CDR3 contains 12 residues. CDR3: CASRSDTGELFF. DNA for the CDR3: TGTGCCAGCAGGAGCGACACCGGGGAGCTGTTTTTT.

This clone was observed a few times. The genes are TRBV29-1 and TRBJ1-6; perhaps TRBD1 as D (6 bases). Germline CDR1 is SQVTM and CDR2 is ANQGSEA. The CDR3 has 15 residues. Trimming stripped 6 bases from V and 0 bases from J, with 12 bases between. Here the CDR3 reads CSVTTGSSYNSPLHF. CDR3 in DNA: TGCAGCGTAACCACAGGGAGCTCCTATAATTCACCCCTCCACTTT. Supplemented by reference TRBV29-1 and TRBJ1-6, the full variable domain reads SAVISQKPSRDICQRGTSLTIQCQVDSQVTMMFWYRQQPGQSLTLIATANQGSEATYESGFVIDKFPISRPNLTFSTLTVSNMSPEDSSIYLCSVTTGSSYNSPLHFGNGTRLTVT.

The chain couples TRBV4-2 to TRBJ1-6; D not resolved. Trimming took 5 bases from V and 7 from J, leaving 6 bases between them. The CDR3 consists of 12 residues. CDR1 LGHNA and CDR2 YNFKEQ come from the germline V gene. CDR3: CASSSPNSPLHF. CDR3 DNA sequence: TGTGCCAGCAGCTCCCCAAATTCACCCCTCCACTTT.

The rearrangement joins TRBV5-1 to TRBJ1-5; no clear D gene. V lost 4 bases and J lost 4, with 12 bases in between. The CDR3 contains 14 residues. Germline values: CDR1 SGHRS, CDR2 YFSETQ. The CDR3 reads CASSRTGENQPQHF. DNA for the CDR3: TGCGCCAGCAGCCGGACGGGAGAGAATCAGCCCCAGCATTTT.

The chain recombines TRBV10-3 with TRBJ2-7, with 9 bases matching TRBD1. Germline assignment: CDR1 ENHRY and CDR2 SYGVKD. CDR3 length: 13 residues. The junction had 9 bases not matched to a gene; V was cut back by 11 bases and J by 4 bases. The CDR3 sequence is CAASGTGPYEQYF. CDR3 DNA: TGTGCCGCTTCCGGGACAGGGCCGTACGAGCAGTACTTC.

The DNA for the CDR3 is TGTGCCAGCAGCGACTCGACATTCCAGGGGCCCCAGCATTTT. Protein: CASSDSTFQGPQHF. The rearrangement joins TRBV7-9 to TRBJ1-5; D might be TRBD1 (5 bases). Trimming removed 5 bases from V and 9 bases from J, with 17 bases in between. The germline CDR1 and CDR2 sequences are SEHNR and FQNEAQ (reference sequence). The CDR3 totals 14 residues.

This clone appeared a few times. This rearrangement joins TRBV7-9 to TRBJ2-2; 10 nucleotides align to TRBD1. In germline, CDR1 is SEHNR, CDR2 FQNEAQ (reference sequence). The CDR3 is 18 residues long. The CDR3 here is CALPPGQGFKRGTGELFF. As DNA, the CDR3 is TGTGCACTCCCCCCGGGACAGGGGTTCAAGAGAGGCACCGGGGAGCTGTTTTTT. Combining the CDR3 with reference TRBV7-9 and TRBJ2-2 gives the whole variable domain DTGVSQNPRHKITKRGQNVTFRCDPISEHNRLYWYRQTLGQGPEFLTYFQNEAQLEKSRLLSDRFSAERPKGSFSTLEIQRTEQGDSAMYLCALPPGQGFKRGTGELFFGEGSRLTVL.

There are a few counts of this clone. CDR3 sequence reads: CASRREDSPLHF. In nucleotides, the CDR3 is TGTGCCAGCAGGAGGGAAGACTCACCCCTCCACTTT. The chain employs TRBV6-6 and TRBJ1-6, with D unresolved. CDR1 is MNHNY and CDR2 is SVGAGI in the germline V gene (reference sequence). The CDR3 is made up of 12 amino acids. Trimming shortened V by 6 bases and J by 10 bases, and 10 bases separated the two germline ends.

This clone turned up a few times. Other DNA sequences in this specimen translate into the identical CDR3. The CDR3 DNA reads TGTGCCAGCAGCCCACAGGGGGCGCGGACTGAAGCTTTCTTT. Amino acids: CASSPQGARTEAFF. This sequence joins TRBV7-9 and TRBJ1-1, with 9 nucleotides matching TRBD1. Germline V gene data show CDR1 as SEHNR and CDR2 as FQNEAQ (reference sequence). The CDR3 has 14 residues. Germline trimming cut 5 bases from V and 5 bases from J; bases unmatched to any gene: 6.

This CDR3 reads CASSLVGPGKDTQYF. The CDR3 nucleotides read TGTGCCAGCAGCTTAGTCGGGCCGGGGAAAGATACGCAGTATTTT. This chain links TRBV7-2 with TRBJ2-3; possible D gene TRBD2, 5 bases. The germline CDR1 and CDR2 sequences are SGHTA and FQGNSA. The CDR3 extends over 15 amino acids. Trimming cost V 1 base and J 5 bases, with 13 bases left between them.